The 32 T cell receptor beta chains below were found in one sample sequenced in a study of T cell responses to AZD1222 COVID-19 vaccine (TCRdb year 2021). The time point label for this specimen denotes: baseline before first vaccination. Per the publication, the treatment or condition label means: meningococcal conjugate vaccine given as trial control. Library prep was done by the immunoSEQ multiplex PCR assay. TCRdb limited this immuneACCESS table to in-frame rearrangements with V and J called. A share of clones is missing; checked studies link under half to unresolved V genes, and the rest is unexplained. Here the sample has roughly 70,000 clones; 79% occur a single time. The top ten constitute approximately 23% of the sample. Specimen: peripheral blood, collected on day 0 of MenACWY control vaccination. The source is an adult in good health.

The V call is TRBV30, the J call TRBJ1-2; TRBD1 matches at 7 bases. The CDR3 is 15 amino acids. Germline V gene lookup returns CDR1 GTSNPN and CDR2 SVGIG (reference sequence). The junction had 20 bases not matched to a gene; V was cut back by 8 bases and J by 8 bases. The CDR3 reads CAMGLDRATGRGYTF. The DNA of the CDR3 is TGTGCCATGGGACTCGACAGGGCGACCGGGAGGGGCTACACCTTC.

J is TRBJ2-1 and V is TRBV10-3, with D possibly TRBD2 on 6 matching bases. This CDR3 comprises 14 residues. Trimming took off 3 bases at V and 2 bases at J, with 8 bases between the two ends. CDR1 is ENHRY, CDR2 SYGVKD, per germline. CDR3 loop: CAISDAGTYNEQFF. Here the CDR3 DNA reads TGTGCCATCAGTGACGCGGGAACCTACAATGAGCAGTTCTTC.

The V and J genes are TRBV28 and TRBJ1-1; 9 bases are shared with TRBD1. Germline values: CDR1 MDHEN, CDR2 SYDVKM. The CDR3 is 15 residues long. With 10 bases clipped from V and 4 bases from J, the junction kept 13 bases outside the gene matches. CDR3 in amino acids: CATSPYRGLGTEAFF. The CDR3 nucleotides are TGTGCCACATCACCGTACAGGGGGCTGGGCACTGAAGCTTTCTTT. The whole variable domain, remainder taken from reference TRBV28 and TRBJ1-1, is DVKVTQSSRYLVKRTGEKVFLECVQDMDHENMFWYRQDPGLGLRLIYFSYDVKMKEKGDIPEGYSVSREKKERFSLILESASTNQTSMYLCATSPYRGLGTEAFFGQGTRLTVV.

The chain links TRBV10-2 to TRBJ2-1; 9 bases are a match to TRBD2. Trimming took 2 bases from V and 5 from J; bases not matched to a gene: 4. The CDR3 has 15 amino acids. The germline gives CDR1 WSHSY, CDR2 SAAADI. DNA of the CDR3: TGCGCCAGCAGTGAGAATAGCGGGGGCAACAATGAGCAGTTCTTC. This codes for CASSENSGGNNEQFF.

The chain couples TRBV5-4 to TRBJ2-6; D call uncertain. The CDR3 spans 13 residues. V was shortened by 2 bases and J by 4 bases, with 4 bases between the two germline ends. Germline CDR1 is SGHNT and CDR2 is YYREEE (reference sequence). The CDR3 DNA sequence: TGTGCCAGCAGCTTAAGGGGGGCCAACGTCCTGACTTTC. Protein product: CASSLRGANVLTF. Using reference TRBV5-4 and TRBJ2-6 for the parts outside the CDR3, the full variable domain is ETGVTQSPTHLIKTRGQQVTLRCSSQSGHNTVSWYQQALGQGPQFIFQYYREEENGRGNFPPRFSGLQFPNYSSELNVNALELDDSALYLCASSLRGANVLTFGAGSRLTVL.

The chain recombines TRBV2 with TRBJ1-6; D remains unclear. V lost 1 base to trimming and J lost 8 bases, with 12 bases between them. The germline V gene has CDR1 SNHLY and CDR2 FYNNEI. This CDR3 region has 15 residues. CDR3 sequence (DNA): TGTGCCAGCAGTGAAGGCGAGACGGGGTATTCACCCCTCCACTTT. Translated: CASSEGETGYSPLHF.

The chain has TRBV12-3 or TRBV12-4 and TRBJ1-2, with 7 bases matching TRBD1. V trimming: 5 bases; J trimming: 7 bases; junction bases outside the gene matches: 4. This CDR3 contains 12 residues. The CDR3 region is CASSGDSFGYTF. The CDR3 DNA is TGTGCCAGCAGTGGGGACAGCTTTGGCTACACCTTC.

This sequence joins TRBV12-3 or TRBV12-4 and TRBJ1-1, with D perhaps TRBD1 (5 bases). Trimming cost V 5 bases and J 5 bases, with 9 bases left between them. The CDR3 is 12 amino acids. CDR3 loop: CASSTDITEAFF. CDR3 DNA: TGTGCCAGCAGTACGGACATAACTGAAGCTTTCTTT.

V and J are TRBV6-5 and TRBJ1-6; D call uncertain. Trimming cost V 1 base and J 7 bases, with 5 bases left between them. The length of the CDR3 is 13 residues. Per germline, CDR1 MNHEY and CDR2 SVGAGI. In DNA, the CDR3 is TGTGCCAGCAGTTACTTGCAGAATTCACCCCTCCACTTT. Translation: CASSYLQNSPLHF.

This clone is a singleton in its sample. This chain joins TRBV7-2 and TRBJ2-2; D may be TRBD1 (6 bases). Germline V CDR1 and CDR2: SGHTA, FQGNSA. V gave up 4 bases and J gave up 6 bases, with 12 bases separating them. The CDR3 is made up of 14 amino acids. The CDR3 here is CASSSQGLAGELFF. CDR3 nucleotides: TGTGCCAGCAGCTCACAGGGTCTCGCCGGGGAGCTGTTTTTT.

V is TRBV28 and J is TRBJ2-2; no clear D. Per germline, CDR1 MDHEN and CDR2 SYDVKM. Trimming cost V 6 bases and J 6 bases, with 8 bases left between them. This CDR3 has 12 residues. The CDR3 region is CASSHQPGELFF. The CDR3 bases are TGTGCCAGCAGCCATCAACCCGGGGAGCTGTTTTTT. Based on the CDR3 plus reference TRBV28 and TRBJ2-2, the full variable domain is DVKVTQSSRYLVKRTGEKVFLECVQDMDHENMFWYRQDPGLGLRLIYFSYDVKMKEKGDIPEGYSVSREKKERFSLILESASTNQTSMYLCASSHQPGELFFGEGSRLTVL.

This sequence joins TRBV5-3 and TRBJ2-6; 7 bases line up with TRBD1. TRBV5-3 is sorted into the ORF group, with uncertain function. The CDR3 runs 17 residues. Trimming at V came to 2 bases and at J to 1 base, leaving 6 bases not matched to a gene. CDR3 coding DNA: TGTGCCAGAAGCTTAAATCCGACAGGGTCTGGGGCCAACGTCCTGACTTTC. Encoded protein: CARSLNPTGSGANVLTF.

V usage is TRBV5-1 and J usage is TRBJ2-2, with 10 positions matching TRBD1. This CDR3 contains 16 residues. Germline CDR1 reads SGHRS; CDR2 reads YFSETQ. V trimming: 4 bases; J trimming: 5 bases; junction bases outside the gene matches: 8. The CDR3 coding sequence is TGCGCCAGCAGCATCCGGACAGGGGGTGAGACCGGGGAGCTGTTTTTT. Amino acids: CASSIRTGGETGELFF.

Here the CDR3 reads CASSWTGATEAFF. As DNA, the CDR3 is TGTGCCAGCAGCTGGACAGGGGCCACTGAAGCTTTCTTT. V gene TRBV13 combines with J gene TRBJ1-1; 9 positions agree with TRBD1. The CDR3 covers 13 residues. With 4 bases clipped from V and 4 bases from J, the junction kept 1 base outside the gene matches. Germline loops: CDR1 PRHDT, CDR2 FYEKMQ (reference sequence).

The chain combines TRBV28 with TRBJ1-3, with 11 bases lining up with TRBD1. V lost 7 bases, J lost 7 bases, and 9 bases stayed unmatched. The CDR3 spans 15 residues. Germline CDR1 MDHEN, CDR2 SYDVKM. The CDR3 DNA reads TGTGCCAGCAACGACGACCGGGACAGGGGGAACACCATATATTTT. The encoded protein is CASNDDRDRGNTIYF.

V is TRBV2 and J is TRBJ2-7; 9 bases agree with TRBD1. This CDR3 contains 14 residues. CDR1 and CDR2 (germline): SNHLY, FYNNEI. J lost 0 bases, V lost 6 bases, and 3 bases had no gene match. This chain's CDR3 is CASRRQGGSYEQYF. For the CDR3, the DNA is TGTGCCAGCAGGAGACAGGGGGGCTCCTACGAGCAGTACTTC.

This clone was seen more than once but under ten times. The gene calls are TRBV3-1 (or the pseudogene TRBV3-2) and TRBJ2-1; D ambiguous. The CDR3 runs 13 residues. The germline V gene has CDR1 LGHDT and CDR2 YNNKEL (reference sequence). The V end lost 4 bases, the J end lost 6 bases, and 10 bases lay between the germline ends. CDR3 amino acids: CASSPLRSNEQFF. In nucleotides, the CDR3 is TGTGCCAGCAGCCCCTTGAGGAGCAATGAGCAGTTCTTC.

The rearrangement uses TRBV5-1 and TRBJ1-1; D perhaps matches TRBD1 (6 bases). V was trimmed by 1 base and J by 6 bases, leaving 10 bases between them. There are 13 residues in the CDR3. CDR1 is SGHRS, CDR2 YFSETQ, per germline. The CDR3 is CASSLLGGPEAFF. The CDR3 nucleotides read TGCGCCAGCAGCTTGTTGGGGGGCCCTGAAGCTTTCTTT.

The rearrangement joins TRBV5-1 to TRBJ2-7; tentatively, D is TRBD2 (5 bases). V was clipped by 3 bases and J by 3 bases, with 13 bases between them. The CDR3 consists of 14 residues. The germline V gene encodes CDR1 SGHRS and CDR2 YFSETQ. The CDR3 is CASSSETGYYEQYF. The CDR3 DNA sequence: TGCGCCAGCAGCTCGGAAACGGGGTACTACGAGCAGTACTTC.

Of note for this clone: This sample includes further DNA sequences coding for the same CDR3. CDR3 in DNA: TGCGCCAGCAGCTTGGGGGCAGGGGGTAACTATGGCTACACCTTC. This gives the protein CASSLGAGGNYGYTF. J is TRBJ1-2 and V is TRBV5-1; 7 positions match TRBD1. Germline V gene lookup returns CDR1 SGHRS and CDR2 YFSETQ. This CDR3 is built from 15 residues. With 0 bases clipped from V and 1 base from J, the junction kept 3 bases outside the gene matches.

This chain links TRBV18 with TRBJ1-2; perhaps TRBD1 as D (6 bases). The CDR3 runs to 13 residues. Trimming left V 4 bases short and J 8 bases short, with 14 bases between. The germline V gene has CDR1 KGHSH and CDR2 LQKENI. Here the CDR3 DNA reads TGTGCCAGCTCACTAGACAGGTCGGGAGGCTACACCTTC. This codes for CASSLDRSGGYTF. Combining the CDR3 with reference TRBV18 and TRBJ1-2 gives the whole variable domain NAGVMQNPRHLVRRRGQEARLRCSPMKGHSHVYWYRQLPEEGLKFMVYLQKENIIDESGMPKERFSAEFPKEGPSILRIQQVVRGDSAAYFCASSLDRSGGYTFGSGTRLTVV.

V and J are TRBV19 and TRBJ2-3, with a possible D match to TRBD1 (8 bases). The length of the CDR3 is 14 residues. Trimming removed 5 bases at V and 4 bases at J, with 13 bases between. Germline CDR1 LNHDA, CDR2 SQIVND (reference sequence). In nucleotides, the CDR3 is TGTGCCAGTAGTCCACAGGGGGGGGCAGATACGCAGTATTTT. It encodes CASSPQGGADTQYF.

DNA for the CDR3: TGTGCCAGCAGCGAACAGGGTGGAACTAATGAAAAACTGTTTTTT. Amino acid sequence: CASSEQGGTNEKLFF. This chain links TRBV6-1 with TRBJ1-4, with a weak D call TRBD1 (6 bases). This CDR3 contains 15 residues. CDR1 is MNHNS, CDR2 SASEGT, per germline. V gave up 6 bases and J gave up 1 base, with 12 bases separating them.

The rearrangement uses TRBV27 and TRBJ2-7; no clear D gene. The length of the CDR3 is 11 residues. V was shortened by 7 bases and J by 5 bases, with 9 bases between the two germline ends. CDR1 MNHEY and CDR2 SMNVEV come from the germline V gene (reference sequence). CDR3 region: CASTFRDEQYF. The DNA of the CDR3 is TGTGCCAGCACCTTTAGGGACGAGCAGTACTTC.

J is TRBJ2-7 and V is TRBV9, with TRBD2 identical over 8 bases. V was clipped by 4 bases and J by 0 bases; unmatched bases: 6. Germline V gene data show CDR1 as SGDLS and CDR2 as YYNGEE. This CDR3 comprises 15 residues. This CDR3 is CASSLRLASSYEQYF. CDR3 nucleotide sequence: TGTGCCAGCAGCTTGCGACTAGCGTCCTCCTACGAGCAGTACTTC.

The J gene is TRBJ2-5, the V gene TRBV30; D is perhaps TRBD1 or TRBD2 (5 bases each). The ends were cut back, 1 base at V and 4 bases at J, with 16 bases in the middle. The germline V gene has CDR1 GTSNPN and CDR2 SVGIG (reference sequence). The CDR3 is 15 residues long. CDR3 region: CAWSGQKPGRETQYF. The CDR3 nucleotides are TGTGCCTGGAGTGGGCAGAAACCGGGACGAGAGACCCAGTACTTC.

This chain's CDR3 is CASSLVATEAFF. The CDR3 region has the DNA TGTGCCAGCAGCTTAGTTGCCACTGAAGCTTTCTTT. The V call is TRBV5-8, the J call TRBJ1-1; D gene ambiguous. The V and J ends lost 2 bases and 4 bases respectively, with 6 bases between them. The CDR3 has 12 residues. Germline lookup yields CDR1 SGHTS and CDR2 YDEGEE.

The J gene is TRBJ2-7, the V gene TRBV2, with D perhaps TRBD2 (8 bases). Germline CDR1 is SNHLY and CDR2 is FYNNEI. The CDR3 totals 16 residues. V gave up 6 bases and J gave up 0 bases, with 18 bases separating them. The CDR3 reads CASSKGASGSSYEQYF. In nucleotides, the CDR3 is TGTGCCAGCAGCAAGGGGGCGAGCGGGAGCTCCTACGAGCAGTACTTC.

V is TRBV7-2 and J is TRBJ1-3; D not resolved. Trimming stripped 4 bases from V and 0 bases from J, with 10 bases between. The CDR3 is 15 amino acids. CDR1 and CDR2 from the germline V gene are SGHTA and FQGNSA. The CDR3 reads CASSSRLHSGNTIYF. Written as DNA, the CDR3 is TGTGCCAGCAGCTCAAGACTCCACTCTGGAAACACCATATATTTT. Full variable domain (missing parts from reference TRBV7-2 and TRBJ1-3): GAGVSQSPSNKVTEKGKDVELRCDPISGHTALYWYRQSLGQGLEFLIYFQGNSAPDKSGLPSDRFSAERTGGSVSTLTIQRTQQEDSAVYLCASSSRLHSGNTIYFGEGSWLTVV.

The rearrangement joins TRBV6-5 to TRBJ1-3, with D unresolved. This CDR3 is 15 amino acids long. V was pared by 2 bases and J by 0 bases, with 8 bases between. From germline, CDR1 is MNHEY and CDR2 SVGAGI. The CDR3 sequence is CASSYARGSGNTIYF. The CDR3 bases are TGTGCCAGCAGTTACGCCAGAGGCTCTGGAAACACCATATATTTT.

The chain uses TRBV7-9 and TRBJ1-3, with D unclear. This CDR3 has 14 residues. Between the trimmed V and J ends, which lost 5 bases and 0 bases, there was a span of 8 bases. Germline assignment: CDR1 SEHNR and CDR2 FQNEAQ (reference sequence). The chain's CDR3 is CASSLISSGNTIYF. In DNA, the CDR3 is TGTGCCAGCAGCCTTATAAGCTCTGGAAACACCATATATTTT.

The rearrangement links TRBV10-2 to TRBJ2-1; no clear D gene. There are 15 residues in the CDR3. Germline V gives CDR1 WSHSY, CDR2 SAAADI. Between the trimmed V and J ends, which lost 5 bases and 4 bases, there was a span of 15 bases. For the CDR3, the DNA is TGCGCCAGCAGTATAGATTTCGGACGATACAATGAGCAGTTCTTC. It specifies CASSIDFGRYNEQFF.